A selection of T cell receptor beta chains follows, all from one sample in a study of blood T cell repertoires in COVID-19. The data were produced by immunoSEQ multiplex PCR, yet TCRdb's version contains in-frame clones alone and is incomplete. The sample holds a few hundred thousand clones, around 91% seen once. Specimen: peripheral blood. The receptors stem from a woman between 55 and 75 years old with COVID-19, enrolled during active disease. Both conserved end residues are part of each CDR3. The D gene is left open where the match is weak. The listing skips clone size in some rows; elsewhere it reads once, few, many or a size class.

size: NA; D: NA; V: TRBV6-2/TRBV6-3; J: TRBJ1-1; CDR3: CASSIQDLNTEAFF; DNA: TGTGCCAGCAGTATACAGGATCTGAACACTGAAGCTTTCTTT
size: NA; D: NA; V: TRBV5-6; J: TRBJ2-7; CDR3: CASSLTTGEQYF; DNA: TGTGCCAGCAGCTTAACTACAGGCGAGCAGTACTTC
size: NA; D: NA; V: TRBV6-1; J: TRBJ1-2; CDR3: CASSERGGGNGYTF; DNA: TGTGCCAGCAGTGAAAGGGGAGGGGGAAATGGCTACACCTTC
size: NA; D: TRBD1; V: TRBV3-1/TRBV3-2; J: TRBJ1-2; CDR3: CASSQRDRAGGYTF; DNA: TGTGCCAGCAGCCAACGGGACAGGGCAGGGGGCTACACCTTC
size: once; D: NA; V: TRBV7-2; J: TRBJ1-3; CDR3: CASSLWGDGNTIYF; DNA: TGTGCCAGCAGCTTATGGGGGGATGGAAACACCATATATTTT
size: NA; D: NA; V: TRBV7-2; J: TRBJ1-2; CDR3: CASSLVQGNYGYTF; DNA: TGTGCCAGCAGCTTAGTGCAGGGAAACTATGGCTACACCTTC
size: NA; D: TRBD1; V: TRBV19; J: TRBJ1-2; CDR3: CASSIDRTGNGYGYTF; DNA: TGTGCCAGTAGTATAGATAGGACAGGCAATGGCTATGGCTACACCTTC
size: NA; D: TRBD1; V: TRBV5-1; J: TRBJ2-7; CDR3: CASSPRDRYYEQYF; DNA: TGCGCCAGCAGCCCCCGGGACAGATACTACGAGCAGTACTTC
size: NA; D: TRBD1; V: TRBV7-9; J: TRBJ2-3; CDR3: CASSSAGGQGFTDTQYF; DNA: TGTGCCAGCAGCTCGGCTGGCGGACAGGGCTTCACAGATACGCAGTATTTT
size: few; D: NA; V: TRBV20-1; J: TRBJ1-1; CDR3: CSAREQGLDFF; DNA: TGCAGTGCTAGAGAGCAGGGTTTGGATTTCTTT
size: NA; D: NA; V: TRBV3-1/TRBV3-2; J: TRBJ1-2; CDR3: CASSQRGGIGGYTF; DNA: TGTGCCAGCAGCCAGAGGGGGGGCATTGGTGGCTACACCTTC
size: NA; D: NA; V: TRBV2; J: TRBJ1-2; CDR3: CASWAGAYGYTF; DNA: TGTGCCAGCTGGGCAGGGGCCTATGGCTACACCTTC
size: NA; D: NA; V: TRBV2; J: TRBJ1-2; CDR3: CASSEWQGNDYGYTF; DNA: TGTGCCAGCAGTGAGTGGCAGGGAAACGACTATGGCTACACCTTC
size: NA; D: TRBD1; V: TRBV12-5; J: TRBJ1-6; CDR3: CASGLGTGDSPLHF; DNA: TGTGCTAGTGGACTAGGGACAGGTGATTCACCCCTCCACTTT
size: NA; D: TRBD2; V: TRBV9; J: TRBJ2-3; CDR3: CASSVRGQVTSGGGPSTDTQYF; DNA: TGTGCCAGCAGCGTAAGGGGACAGGTTACTAGCGGGGGGGGCCCTAGCACAGATACGCAGTATTTT
size: NA; D: TRBD1; V: TRBV27; J: TRBJ1-4; CDR3: CASSLLGTGVTEKLFF; DNA: TGTGCCAGCAGTTTACTGGGGACAGGGGTGACTGAAAAACTGTTTTTT